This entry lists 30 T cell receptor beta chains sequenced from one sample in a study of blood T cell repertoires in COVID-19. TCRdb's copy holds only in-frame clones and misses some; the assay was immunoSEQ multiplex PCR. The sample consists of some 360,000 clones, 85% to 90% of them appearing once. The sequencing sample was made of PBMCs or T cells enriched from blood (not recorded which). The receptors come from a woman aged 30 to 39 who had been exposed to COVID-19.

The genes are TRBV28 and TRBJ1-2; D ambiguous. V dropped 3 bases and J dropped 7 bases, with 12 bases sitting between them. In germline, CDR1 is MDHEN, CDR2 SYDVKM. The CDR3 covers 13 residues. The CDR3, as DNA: TGTGCCAGCAGTTTGTTCCCCCCGTCTGGCTACACCTTC. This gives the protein CASSLFPPSGYTF.

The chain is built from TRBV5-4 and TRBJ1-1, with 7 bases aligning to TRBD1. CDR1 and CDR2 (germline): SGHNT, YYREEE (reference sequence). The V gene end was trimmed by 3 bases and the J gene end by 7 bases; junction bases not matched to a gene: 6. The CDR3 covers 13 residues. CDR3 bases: TGTGCCAGCAGCTCCTCAGGGGGAGATGAAGCTTTCTTT. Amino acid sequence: CASSSSGGDEAFF.

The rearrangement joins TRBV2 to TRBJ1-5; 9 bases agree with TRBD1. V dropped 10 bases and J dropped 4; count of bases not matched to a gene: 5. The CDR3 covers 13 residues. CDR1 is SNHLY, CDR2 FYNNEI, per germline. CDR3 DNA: TGTGCCAAGGGACAGGGCTATAATCAGCCCCAGCATTTT. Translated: CAKGQGYNQPQHF.

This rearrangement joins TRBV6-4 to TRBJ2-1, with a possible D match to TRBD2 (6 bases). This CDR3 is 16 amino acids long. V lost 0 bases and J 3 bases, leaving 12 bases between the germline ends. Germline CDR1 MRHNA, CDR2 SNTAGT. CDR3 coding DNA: TGTGCCAGCAGTGACTCGTCTAGCGTAGACTACAATGAGCAGTTCTTC. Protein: CASSDSSSVDYNEQFF.

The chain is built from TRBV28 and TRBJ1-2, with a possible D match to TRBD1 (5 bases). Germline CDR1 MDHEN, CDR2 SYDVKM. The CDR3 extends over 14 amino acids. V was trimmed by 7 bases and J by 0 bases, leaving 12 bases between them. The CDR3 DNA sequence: TGTGCCAGCACCGGACACCGCCCTAACTATGGCTACACCTTC. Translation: CASTGHRPNYGYTF.

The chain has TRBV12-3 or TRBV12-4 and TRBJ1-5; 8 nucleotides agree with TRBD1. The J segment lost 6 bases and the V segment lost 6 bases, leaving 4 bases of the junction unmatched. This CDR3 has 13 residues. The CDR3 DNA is TGTGCCAGCAGACCAGGGGGCGGTCAGCCCCAGCATTTT. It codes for CASRPGGGQPQHF.

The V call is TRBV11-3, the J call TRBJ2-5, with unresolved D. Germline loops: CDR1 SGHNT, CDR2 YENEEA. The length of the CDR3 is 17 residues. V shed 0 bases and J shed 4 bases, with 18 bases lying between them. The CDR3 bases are TGTGCCAGCAGCTTAGATCCGGGTTTAGCCGTAGCAGAGACCCAGTACTTC. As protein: CASSLDPGLAVAETQYF.

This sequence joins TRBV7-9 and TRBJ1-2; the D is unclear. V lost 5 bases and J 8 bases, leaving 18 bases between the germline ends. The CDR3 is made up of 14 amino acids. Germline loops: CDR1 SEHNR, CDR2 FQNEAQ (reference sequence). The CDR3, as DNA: TGTGCCAGCAGCACTGATGCAGGAGGAGGCGGCTACACCTTC. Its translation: CASSTDAGGGGYTF.

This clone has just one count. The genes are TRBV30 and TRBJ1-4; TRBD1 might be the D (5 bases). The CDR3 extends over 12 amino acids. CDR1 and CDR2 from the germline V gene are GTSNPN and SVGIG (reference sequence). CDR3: CAGARGSEKLFF. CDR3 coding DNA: TGTGCTGGGGCAAGGGGAAGCGAAAAACTGTTTTTT. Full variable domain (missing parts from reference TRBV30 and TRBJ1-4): SQTIHQWPATLVQPVGSPLSLECTVEGTSNPNLYWYRQAAGRGLQLLFYSVGIGQISSEVPQNLSASRPQDRQFILSSKKLLLSDSGFYLCAGARGSEKLFFGSGTQLSVL.

This CDR3 reads CSVADNNYGYTF. CDR3 bases: TGCAGCGTTGCCGACAACAACTATGGCTACACCTTC. The genes are TRBV29-1 and TRBJ1-2, with D unclear. The CDR3 spans 12 residues. V was trimmed by 4 bases and J by 2 bases, leaving 8 bases between them. Germline-derived CDR1 and CDR2 are SQVTM and ANQGSEA.

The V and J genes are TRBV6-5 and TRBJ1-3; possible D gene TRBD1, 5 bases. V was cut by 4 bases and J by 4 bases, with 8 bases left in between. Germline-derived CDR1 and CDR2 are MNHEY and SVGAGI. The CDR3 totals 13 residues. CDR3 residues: CASSFDRGNTIYF. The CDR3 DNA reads TGTGCCAGCAGTTTTGACAGAGGAAACACCATATATTTT.

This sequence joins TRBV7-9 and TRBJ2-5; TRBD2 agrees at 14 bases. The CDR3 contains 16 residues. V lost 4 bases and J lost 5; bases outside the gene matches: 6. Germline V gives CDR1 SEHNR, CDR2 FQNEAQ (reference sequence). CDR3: CASSSRLAGGEETQYF. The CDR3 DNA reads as TGTGCCAGCAGCTCCAGACTAGCGGGAGGGGAGGAGACCCAGTACTTC. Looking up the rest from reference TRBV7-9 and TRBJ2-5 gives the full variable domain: DTGVSQNPRHKITKRGQNVTFRCDPISEHNRLYWYRQTLGQGPEFLTYFQNEAQLEKSRLLSDRFSAERPKGSFSTLEIQRTEQGDSAMYLCASSSRLAGGEETQYFGPGTRLLVL.

CDR3 region: CASSLLSSGMGDTQYF. CDR3 sequence (DNA): TGTGCCAGCAGTTTACTGTCTAGCGGGATGGGAGATACGCAGTATTTT. The V and J genes are TRBV28 and TRBJ2-3, with 9 bases that match TRBD2. Germline trimming cut 2 bases from V and 5 bases from J; bases unmatched to any gene: 8. CDR1 MDHEN and CDR2 SYDVKM come from the germline V gene. This CDR3 has 16 amino acids. The full variable domain, with the rest looked up from reference TRBV28 and TRBJ2-3, is DVKVTQSSRYLVKRTGEKVFLECVQDMDHENMFWYRQDPGLGLRLIYFSYDVKMKEKGDIPEGYSVSREKKERFSLILESASTNQTSMYLCASSLLSSGMGDTQYFGPGTRLTVL.

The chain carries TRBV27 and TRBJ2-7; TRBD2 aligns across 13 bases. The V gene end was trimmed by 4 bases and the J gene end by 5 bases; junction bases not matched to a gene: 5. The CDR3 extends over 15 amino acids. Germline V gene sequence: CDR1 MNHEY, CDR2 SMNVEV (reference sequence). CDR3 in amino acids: CASSSRTSGRNEQYF. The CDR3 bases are TGTGCCAGCAGTTCCAGGACTAGCGGGAGAAACGAGCAGTACTTC.

The CDR3 protein is CASRGSGQLNEKLFF. In nucleotides, the CDR3 is TGTGCCAGCAGAGGATCGGGACAGCTAAATGAAAAACTGTTTTTT. The chain uses TRBV28 and TRBJ1-4; 7 nucleotides line up with TRBD1. Per the germline V gene, CDR1 is MDHEN and CDR2 is SYDVKM. The CDR3 is 15 amino acids. The V and J ends lost 6 bases and 5 bases, in that order; junction bases with no gene match: 9.

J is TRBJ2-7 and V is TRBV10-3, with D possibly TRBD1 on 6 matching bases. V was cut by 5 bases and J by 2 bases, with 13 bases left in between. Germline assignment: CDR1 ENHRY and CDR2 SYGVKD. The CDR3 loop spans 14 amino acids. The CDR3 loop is CAISKDSGTYEQYF. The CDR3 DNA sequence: TGTGCCATCAGTAAGGACAGCGGAACCTACGAGCAGTACTTC.

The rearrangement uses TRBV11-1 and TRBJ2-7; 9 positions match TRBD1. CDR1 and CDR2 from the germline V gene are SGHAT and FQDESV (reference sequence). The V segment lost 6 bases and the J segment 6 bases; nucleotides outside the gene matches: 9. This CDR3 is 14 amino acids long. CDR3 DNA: TGTGCCAGCAGTCAACAGGGGGCTGTCGGCGAGCAGTACTTC. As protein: CASSQQGAVGEQYF.

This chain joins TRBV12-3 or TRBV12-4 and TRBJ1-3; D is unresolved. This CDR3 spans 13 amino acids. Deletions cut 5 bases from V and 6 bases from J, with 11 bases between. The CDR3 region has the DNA TGTGCCAGCAGTGCCGGGAACGAAAACACCATATATTTT. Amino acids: CASSAGNENTIYF.

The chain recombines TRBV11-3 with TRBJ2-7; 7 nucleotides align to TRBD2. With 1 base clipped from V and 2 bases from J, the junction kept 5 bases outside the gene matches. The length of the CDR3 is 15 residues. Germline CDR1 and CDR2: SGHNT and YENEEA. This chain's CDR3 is CASSLGRGGPYEQYF. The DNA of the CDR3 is TGTGCCAGCAGCTTAGGTCGGGGAGGGCCCTACGAGCAGTACTTC.

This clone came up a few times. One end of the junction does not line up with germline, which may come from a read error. The DNA for the CDR3 is TGTGCCAGCAGCAAAGACCCGGCAGGGGCTAATTCACCCCTCCACTTT. Encoded protein: CASSKDPAGANSPLHF. The chain links TRBV3-1 (or the pseudogene TRBV3-2) to TRBJ1-6, with D tentatively TRBD1 (6 bases). The CDR3 is 16 residues long. Germline loops: CDR1 LGHDT, CDR2 YNNKEL (reference sequence).

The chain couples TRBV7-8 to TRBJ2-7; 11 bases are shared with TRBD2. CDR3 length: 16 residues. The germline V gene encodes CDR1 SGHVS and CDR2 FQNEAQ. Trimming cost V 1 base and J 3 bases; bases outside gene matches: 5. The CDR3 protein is CASSLEMGLADYEQYF. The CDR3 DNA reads TGTGCCAGCAGCTTAGAAATGGGACTAGCGGACTACGAGCAGTACTTC.

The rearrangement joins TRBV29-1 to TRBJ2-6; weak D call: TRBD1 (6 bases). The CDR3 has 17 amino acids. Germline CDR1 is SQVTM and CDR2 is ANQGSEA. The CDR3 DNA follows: TGCGGAGCGCGGGTATCAGGGGCCCGGACTGGGGCCAACGTCCTGACTTTC. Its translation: CGARVSGARTGANVLTF.

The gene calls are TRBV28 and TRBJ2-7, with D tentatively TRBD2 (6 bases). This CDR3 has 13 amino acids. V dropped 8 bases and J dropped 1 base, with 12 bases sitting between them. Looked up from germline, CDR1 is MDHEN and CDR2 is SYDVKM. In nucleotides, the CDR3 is TGTGCCAGCTGGATGGAGGGGTCCTACGAGCAGTACTTC. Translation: CASWMEGSYEQYF.

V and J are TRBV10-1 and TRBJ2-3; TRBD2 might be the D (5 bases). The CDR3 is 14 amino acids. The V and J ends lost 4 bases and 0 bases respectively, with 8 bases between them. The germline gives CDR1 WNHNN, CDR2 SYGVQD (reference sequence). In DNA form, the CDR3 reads TGCGCCAGCAGTGCGACTACTAGCACAGATACGCAGTATTTT. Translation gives CASSATTSTDTQYF.

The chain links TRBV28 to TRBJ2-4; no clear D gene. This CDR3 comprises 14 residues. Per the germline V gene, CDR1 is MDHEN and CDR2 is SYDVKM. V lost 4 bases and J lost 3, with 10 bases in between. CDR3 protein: CASSYNSGKNIQYF. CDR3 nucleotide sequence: TGTGCCAGCAGTTATAATTCAGGCAAAAACATTCAGTACTTC.

The CDR3 nucleotides are TGTGCCAGCAGTTTACCCCGGACAGGGGGCGCATACGAGCAGTACTTC. This sequence encodes CASSLPRTGGAYEQYF. The rearrangement uses TRBV28 and TRBJ2-7; 11 nucleotides align to TRBD1. Germline V lookup: CDR1 MDHEN, CDR2 SYDVKM. This CDR3 contains 16 residues. Trimming at V came to 2 bases and at J to 4 bases, leaving 7 bases not matched to a gene.

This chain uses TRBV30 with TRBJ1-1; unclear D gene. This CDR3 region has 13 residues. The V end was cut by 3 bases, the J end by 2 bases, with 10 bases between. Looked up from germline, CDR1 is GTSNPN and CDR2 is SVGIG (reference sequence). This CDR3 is CAWRPNLNTEAFF. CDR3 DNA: TGTGCCTGGAGGCCCAACTTAAACACTGAAGCTTTCTTT.

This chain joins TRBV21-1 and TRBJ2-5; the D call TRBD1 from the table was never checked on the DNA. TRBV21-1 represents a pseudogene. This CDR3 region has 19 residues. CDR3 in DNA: TGTGCCAGCAGCAAAAGGCCATCTCCACCTTTGGACAGGGCGAAGACCCAGTACTTC. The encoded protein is CASSKRPSPPLDRAKTQYF.

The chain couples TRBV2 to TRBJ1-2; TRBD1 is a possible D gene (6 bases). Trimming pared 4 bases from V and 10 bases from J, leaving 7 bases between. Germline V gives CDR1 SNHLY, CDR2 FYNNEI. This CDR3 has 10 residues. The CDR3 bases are TGTGCCAGCAGTGGACAGGACTACACCTTC. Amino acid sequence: CASSGQDYTF.

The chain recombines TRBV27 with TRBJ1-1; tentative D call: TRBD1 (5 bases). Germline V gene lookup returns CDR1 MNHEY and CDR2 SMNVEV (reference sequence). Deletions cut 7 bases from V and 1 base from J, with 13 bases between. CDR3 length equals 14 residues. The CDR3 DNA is TGTGCCAGCACCCAGGGAGGGGCGAACACTGAAGCTTTCTTT. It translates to CASTQGGANTEAFF.